The entry below gives a single T cell receptor (beta chain) sequence along with its context. The authors' processing: Estimates of nucleated cell counts were drawn from the amplification of reference gene primers. Generated by immunoSEQ multiplex PCR, the TCRdb table keeps only in-frame clones and is missing some. The D gene and trimming were derived from the DNA, and the V and J assignments and clone size from that table. Of about 130,000 clones in the sample, 80% to 90% were seen once. Trimming took off 2 bases at V and 3 bases at J, with 17 bases between the two ends. The CDR3 is 16 residues long. Germline V gene sequence: CDR1 SGHKS, CDR2 YYEKEE (reference sequence). The data are from a study of blood T cell repertoires in COVID-19.

Sequencing was performed on peripheral blood. This receptor was identified in a human donor in a cohort sampled during active COVID-19. The J gene is TRBJ1-2, the V gene TRBV5-5; D call uncertain. The CDR3 sequence: CASSLVAEPIYYGYTF. Here the CDR3 DNA reads TGTGCCAGCAGCTTAGTCGCGGAGCCTATCTACTATGGCTACACCTTC.